Each of the 32 T cell receptor beta chains below was sequenced from the same sample in a study of shared clonotypes between healthy human individuals. The data were produced by immunoSEQ multiplex PCR, yet TCRdb's version contains in-frame clones alone and is incomplete. The sample includes millions of clones, approximately 90% of them seen just once. Sequenced: naive CD4+ T cells sorted from blood. Noted subset: CD45RA+ positively selected. These receptors came from a man aged 18 to 30 in good health.

The V call is TRBV6-1, the J call TRBJ1-5; unclear D gene. The CDR3 has 14 residues. Trimming shortened V by 1 base and J by 6 bases, and 10 bases separated the two germline ends. The V gene's germline CDR1 is MNHNS and CDR2 SASEGT. In nucleotides, the CDR3 is TGTGCCAGCAGTGAAGAAATGGGAAGTCAGCCCCAGCATTTT. As protein: CASSEEMGSQPQHF.

The chain recombines TRBV11-2 with TRBJ1-1; the match to TRBD1 covers 9 bases. The CDR3 totals 14 residues. The V gene end was trimmed by 5 bases and the J gene end by 10 bases; junction bases not matched to a gene: 11. Germline CDR1 SGHAT, CDR2 FQNNGV. For the CDR3, the DNA is TGTGCCAGCAGCCAGGGACAGGGAAGTTCTTCAGCTTTCTTT. Translating it yields CASSQGQGSSSAFF.

The chain links TRBV7-2 to TRBJ2-1; 9 nucleotides align to TRBD2. This CDR3 region has 14 residues. The V and J ends lost 5 bases and 7 bases, in that order; junction bases with no gene match: 6. Germline CDR1 reads SGHTA; CDR2 reads FQGNSA. CDR3 amino acids: CASSLRAGGNEQFF. DNA for the CDR3: TGTGCCAGCAGCCTACGAGCGGGGGGTAATGAGCAGTTCTTC.

This clone was recorded a few times. The gene calls are TRBV7-2 and TRBJ2-5; TRBD2 matches at 11 bases. This CDR3 has 12 amino acids. J lost 14 bases, V lost 4 bases, and 6 bases had no gene match. The germline CDR1 and CDR2 sequences are SGHTA and FQGNSA. As DNA, the CDR3 is TGTGCCAGCAGCTATCCCGGGACTAGCGGATACTTC. This gives the protein CASSYPGTSGYF. The complete variable domain, with remaining parts taken from reference TRBV7-2 and TRBJ2-5, reads GAGVSQSPSNKVTEKGKDVELRCDPISGHTALYWYRQSLGQGLEFLIYFQGNSAPDKSGLPSDRFSAERTGGSVSTLTIQRTQQEDSAVYLCASSYPGTSGYFGPGTRLLVL.

The sample holds a few counts of this clone. This rearrangement joins TRBV5-4 to TRBJ1-4, with 10 nucleotides matching TRBD1. This CDR3 comprises 15 residues. Germline loops: CDR1 SGHNT, CDR2 YYREEE (reference sequence). Trimming cost V 0 bases and J 6 bases; bases outside gene matches: 2. The CDR3 loop reads CASSLDGTGDEKLFF. In DNA form, the CDR3 reads TGTGCCAGCAGCTTGGACGGGACAGGGGATGAAAAACTGTTTTTT. The full variable domain, completed using reference TRBV5-4 and TRBJ1-4, is ETGVTQSPTHLIKTRGQQVTLRCSSQSGHNTVSWYQQALGQGPQFIFQYYREEENGRGNFPPRFSGLQFPNYSSELNVNALELDDSALYLCASSLDGTGDEKLFFGSGTQLSVL.

The chain joins TRBV18 to TRBJ2-7, with TRBD2 matching over 10 bases. V was clipped by 5 bases and J by 6 bases; unmatched bases: 7. The CDR3 length is 14 residues. Germline CDR1 reads KGHSH; CDR2 reads LQKENI. The CDR3 nucleotides read TGTGCCAGCTCAGCTACTAGCGGGAACGGCGAGCAGTACTTC. Amino acids: CASSATSGNGEQYF.

The V call is TRBV30, the J call TRBJ2-3; D gene uncertain. CDR3 length: 11 residues. Trimming took 4 bases from V and 6 from J, leaving 8 bases between them. CDR1 is GTSNPN, CDR2 SVGIG, per germline (reference sequence). The CDR3 protein is CAWKDRDTQYF. The CDR3 region has the DNA TGTGCCTGGAAAGACCGGGATACGCAGTATTTT.

The chain links TRBV7-2 to TRBJ2-5; D not resolved. This CDR3 contains 14 residues. CDR1 is SGHTA and CDR2 is FQGNSA in the germline V gene. The V gene lost 1 base and the J gene lost 5 bases, with 11 bases spanning the gap. This CDR3 reads CASSLGLPRETQYF. The DNA for the CDR3 is TGTGCCAGCAGCTTAGGACTCCCAAGGGAGACCCAGTACTTC.

This sequence joins TRBV7-2 and TRBJ1-5; no clear D. Germline V CDR1 and CDR2: SGHTA, FQGNSA. V gave up 2 bases and J gave up 5 bases, with 13 bases separating them. This CDR3 has 15 amino acids. Written as DNA, the CDR3 is TGTGCCAGCAGCTTATTAACAGCCCTCTATCAGCCCCAGCATTTT. This sequence encodes CASSLLTALYQPQHF.

Comment on this clone: Within the sample, other DNA sequences also encode this same CDR3. The chain carries TRBV18 and TRBJ2-7; 16 bases are shared with TRBD2. There are 18 residues in the CDR3. Germline assignment: CDR1 KGHSH and CDR2 LQKENI. V was clipped by 3 bases and J by 0 bases; unmatched bases: 5. The DNA for the CDR3 is TGTGCCAGCTCACCCCCGGGACTAGCGGGGGGGAGCTCCTACGAGCAGTACTTC. Protein product: CASSPPGLAGGSSYEQYF.

The chain links TRBV5-4 to TRBJ2-4; TRBD1 matches at 9 bases. V shed 0 bases, J shed 5 bases, and the junction held 0 bases outside the gene matches. Germline V gives CDR1 SGHNT, CDR2 YYREEE (reference sequence). There are 14 residues in the CDR3. CDR3 bases: TGTGCCAGCAGCTTGGGACAGGGGGAAAACATTCAGTACTTC. Translation gives CASSLGQGENIQYF.

The CDR3 bases are TGTGCCAGCTCACCCGCGGGGGGGCTTAATGAGCAGTTCTTC. It translates to CASSPAGGLNEQFF. The rearrangement links TRBV18 to TRBJ2-1; 9 bases map to TRBD2. This CDR3 spans 14 amino acids. J lost 7 bases, V lost 3 bases, and 4 bases had no gene match. Germline assignment: CDR1 KGHSH and CDR2 LQKENI.

V and J are TRBV25-1 and TRBJ1-2; D perhaps matches TRBD1 (5 bases). Germline V gene sequence: CDR1 MGHDK, CDR2 SYGVNS. Trimming left V 5 bases short and J 4 bases short, with 14 bases between. There are 14 residues in the CDR3. CDR3 bases: TGTGCCAGCAGTCCCCCCGGGACTGCCTATGGCTACACCTTC. This sequence encodes CASSPPGTAYGYTF.

The chain couples TRBV4-3 to TRBJ2-7; D is uncertain. Trimming took 1 base from V and 2 from J, leaving 12 bases between them. This CDR3 contains 15 residues. Germline-derived CDR1 and CDR2 are LGHNA and YSLEER. In DNA form, the CDR3 reads TGCGCCAGCAGCCAAGCTAACGACCGTACCTACGAGCAGTACTTC. Amino acids: CASSQANDRTYEQYF.

Concerning this clone itself: Other nucleotide sequences in the sample specify the same CDR3. The rearrangement uses TRBV12-5 and TRBJ2-2, with a possible D match to TRBD1 (5 bases). The CDR3 spans 14 residues. Germline assignment: CDR1 LGHNT and CDR2 FRNRAP. V lost 1 base and J lost 3, with 6 bases in between. The CDR3 DNA is TGTGCTAGTGGTTTGGGACAGTACACCGGGGAGCTGTTTTTT. This gives the protein CASGLGQYTGELFF.

The rearrangement links TRBV2 to TRBJ2-5; 8 bases map to TRBD2. The CDR3 contains 15 residues. V dropped 6 bases and J dropped 5; count of bases not matched to a gene: 11. Germline assignment: CDR1 SNHLY and CDR2 FYNNEI. The CDR3 bases are TGTGCCAGCAGCGTAACCACGGGGGGGCATGAGACCCAGTACTTC. This gives the protein CASSVTTGGHETQYF. Variable domain in full (rest from reference TRBV2 and TRBJ2-5): EPEVTQTPSHQVTQMGQEVILRCVPISNHLYFYWYRQILGQKVEFLVSFYNNEISEKSEIFDDQFSVERPDGSNFTLKIRSTKLEDSAMYFCASSVTTGGHETQYFGPGTRLLVL.

V usage is TRBV5-4 and J usage is TRBJ1-2, with 8 bases identical to TRBD1. The V segment lost 4 bases and the J segment 4 bases; nucleotides outside the gene matches: 6. The CDR3 consists of 14 residues. Per germline, CDR1 SGHNT and CDR2 YYREEE (reference sequence). CDR3 sequence reads: CASSPGGSIYGYTF. CDR3 DNA sequence: TGTGCCAGCAGCCCAGGGGGCTCTATCTATGGCTACACCTTC.

Notes on this clone: This sample includes further DNA sequences coding for the same CDR3. The J gene is TRBJ2-7, the V gene TRBV6-1, with no clear D. CDR3 size: 12 residues. Trimming shortened V by 3 bases and J by 2 bases, and 5 bases separated the two germline ends. Germline values: CDR1 MNHNS, CDR2 SASEGT. CDR3: CASSEAAYEQYF. The CDR3, as DNA: TGTGCCAGCAGTGAGGCAGCCTACGAGCAGTACTTC.

This clone was picked up one time. This sequence joins TRBV5-1 and TRBJ1-4, with D unresolved. The V gene lost 3 bases and the J gene lost 10 bases, with 7 bases spanning the gap. Germline CDR1 is SGHRS and CDR2 is YFSETQ. This CDR3 is 11 amino acids long. CDR3 amino acids: CASSSTGKLFF. DNA of the CDR3: TGCGCCAGCAGCTCCACGGGAAAACTGTTTTTT.

The chain combines TRBV19 with TRBJ2-5; a weak D match, TRBD1 (5 bases). The germline V gene has CDR1 LNHDA and CDR2 SQIVND (reference sequence). V gave up 5 bases and J gave up 1 base, with 17 bases separating them. This CDR3 comprises 16 residues. Written as DNA, the CDR3 is TGTGCCAGTAGTCCAGGGAAGGGGTTGGGCCAAGAGACCCAGTACTTC. Residues: CASSPGKGLGQETQYF.

This rearrangement joins TRBV7-2 to TRBJ2-4; D is perhaps TRBD2 (5 bases). This CDR3 spans 17 amino acids. Trimming took 4 bases from V and 1 from J, leaving 17 bases between them. The V gene's germline CDR1 is SGHTA and CDR2 FQGNSA. CDR3 amino acids: CASSSRAGNFAKNIQYF. CDR3 nucleotides: TGTGCCAGCAGCTCGCGGGCCGGAAATTTCGCCAAAAACATTCAGTACTTC.

This chain joins TRBV27 and TRBJ2-4, with D possibly called TRBD1 or TRBD2 (7 bases each). V lost 6 bases to trimming and J lost 2 bases, with 14 bases between them. Germline-derived CDR1 and CDR2 are MNHEY and SMNVEV (reference sequence). The CDR3 loop spans 15 amino acids. CDR3 in amino acids: CASRLGGGTKNIQYF. DNA of the CDR3: TGTGCCAGCAGGCTGGGAGGGGGCACCAAAAACATTCAGTACTTC.

As concerns this clone: A junction boundary mismatches the germline segment, possibly from a read error. The V call is TRBV7-7, the J call TRBJ2-5, with D possibly TRBD1 on 5 matching bases. Per germline, CDR1 SSHAT and CDR2 FNYEAQ (reference sequence). The CDR3 length is 13 residues. CDR3 bases: TGTGCTAGCAGCTTGGACATCCAAGAGACCCAGTACTTC. Amino acids: CASSLDIQETQYF.

This clone occurred once. The chain joins TRBV6-6 to TRBJ1-5; no clear D. V shed 8 bases and J shed 3 bases, with 11 bases lying between them. The germline gives CDR1 MNHNY, CDR2 SVGAGI (reference sequence). The CDR3 length is 13 residues. CDR3 protein: CASVLHFNQPQHF. CDR3 in DNA: TGTGCCAGCGTCCTACACTTCAATCAGCCCCAGCATTTT.

The V call is TRBV9, the J call TRBJ1-1, with D perhaps matching TRBD1 (5 bases). The V end lost 0 bases, the J end lost 3 bases, and 24 bases lay between the germline ends. The CDR3 covers 19 residues. The germline gives CDR1 SGDLS, CDR2 YYNGEE. This CDR3 reads CASSVATGGPDRGHTEAFF. DNA for the CDR3: TGTGCCAGCAGCGTAGCTACAGGAGGGCCAGACAGAGGACACACTGAAGCTTTCTTT.

V usage is TRBV9 and J usage is TRBJ2-7; D uncertain. CDR1 and CDR2 from the germline V gene are SGDLS and YYNGEE. This CDR3 spans 14 amino acids. Trimming left V 0 bases short and J 4 bases short, with 11 bases between. CDR3 DNA: TGTGCCAGCAGCGTAGGGGCAGGACGATACGAGCAGTACTTC. It translates to CASSVGAGRYEQYF.

This chain joins TRBV9 and TRBJ1-2, with 7 bases matching TRBD1. Germline V lookup: CDR1 SGDLS, CDR2 YYNGEE. CDR3 size: 14 residues. V shed 1 base and J 8 bases; nucleotides not matched to a gene: 8. The CDR3 DNA reads TGTGCCAGCAGCGTACTTCAAGGGGGCGAAGGCTACACCTTC. Translating gives CASSVLQGGEGYTF.

The chain uses TRBV5-1 and TRBJ2-3; 7 bases line up with TRBD2. Germline V CDR1 and CDR2: SGHRS, YFSETQ. This CDR3 is built from 14 residues. Trimming cost V 4 bases and J 2 bases; bases outside gene matches: 4. In DNA, the CDR3 is TGCGCCAGCAGCCTAGGACTAGACACAGATACGCAGTATTTT. As protein: CASSLGLDTDTQYF.

DNA of the CDR3: TGTGCCATCAGTGACCCGGGGGGGGCTGCCGAGACCCAGTACTTC. Encoded protein: CAISDPGGAAETQYF. The chain employs TRBV10-3 and TRBJ2-5; 8 bases fit TRBD2. Germline CDR1 and CDR2: ENHRY and SYGVKD. The CDR3 is made up of 15 amino acids. Trimming at V came to 3 bases and at J to 5 bases, leaving 8 bases not matched to a gene.

This clone was seen only once. The chain recombines TRBV2 with TRBJ1-5; 7 bases fit TRBD1. Germline V gene sequence: CDR1 SNHLY, CDR2 FYNNEI. The CDR3 is 13 residues long. The V and J ends lost 5 bases and 6 bases, in that order; junction bases with no gene match: 4. CDR3 nucleotides: TGTGCCAGCAGTTACGGGACAGCTCAGCCCCAGCATTTT. Its translation is CASSYGTAQPQHF.

The V and J genes are TRBV18 and TRBJ2-5; 8 nucleotides agree with TRBD1. The CDR3 covers 16 residues. Germline V gives CDR1 KGHSH, CDR2 LQKENI. V was clipped by 2 bases and J by 5 bases; unmatched bases: 10. The DNA for the CDR3 is TGTGCCAGCTCACCATCTGGGCAGGGGGCATGGGAGACCCAGTACTTC. Amino acid sequence: CASSPSGQGAWETQYF.

This sequence joins TRBV2 and TRBJ1-2; D possibly corresponds to TRBD1 (5 bases). The germline CDR1 and CDR2 sequences are SNHLY and FYNNEI. The CDR3 length is 12 residues. Trimming stripped 7 bases from V and 4 bases from J, with 10 bases between. CDR3 loop: CASTDTIYGYTF. For the CDR3, the DNA is TGTGCCAGCACGGACACAATCTATGGCTACACCTTC.